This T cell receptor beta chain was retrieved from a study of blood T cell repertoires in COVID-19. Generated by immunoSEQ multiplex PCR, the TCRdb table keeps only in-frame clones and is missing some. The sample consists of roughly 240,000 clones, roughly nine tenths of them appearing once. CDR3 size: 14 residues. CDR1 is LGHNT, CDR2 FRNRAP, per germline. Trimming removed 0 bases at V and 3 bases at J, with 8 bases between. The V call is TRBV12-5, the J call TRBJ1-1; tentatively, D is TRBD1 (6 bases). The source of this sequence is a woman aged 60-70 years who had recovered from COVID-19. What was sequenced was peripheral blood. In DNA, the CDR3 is TGTGCTAGTGGTTTGGTAGGGACATACACTGAAGCTTTCTTT. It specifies CASGLVGTYTEAFF.